These T cell receptor beta chains were read from a single sample in a study of neoadjuvant anti-PD-1 for oral cavity cancer. The method was immunoSEQ multiplex PCR; TCRdb's version includes in-frame clones alone and lacks a portion of them. The table includes around 35,000 clones, around 40% detected once. Material: tumor tissue, obtained after nivolumab (anti-PD-1) treatment. These receptors were taken from a person aged 35 to 85 with oral cavity squamous cell carcinoma. CDR3s include the opening cysteine and the closing phenylalanine or tryptophan. The D gene is left open where the match is weak. Clone sizes are given selectively: once, few, many, or a class where the clone is expanded.

V,D,J,size,DNA,CDR3
TRBV30,TRBD1,TRBJ1-2,-,TGTGCCTGGAAAAGGGGGCGACTCTCTCCAGCCCCTAACTATGGCTACACCTTC,CAWKRGRLSPAPNYGYTF
TRBV5-1,TRBD1,TRBJ2-2,-,TGCGCCAGCAGCTTGGTGGGACAGGGGGCGAACACCGGGGAGCTGTTTTTT,CASSLVGQGANTGELFF
TRBV13,TRBD1,TRBJ2-7,many,TGTGCCAGCAGCTCCCAAGGACAGGGCTACGAGCAGTACTTC,CASSSQGQGYEQYF
TRBV19,-,TRBJ1-1,-,TGTGCCATTGGGGGAACCACTGAAGCTTTCTTT,CAIGGTTEAFF
TRBV7-8,-,TRBJ2-6,few,TGTGCCAGCAGCCAAAGGAGCTCTGGGGCCAACGTCCTGACTTTC,CASSQRSSGANVLTF
TRBV9,-,TRBJ2-2,-,TGTGCCAGCAGCGTAGTGGCCCCCCCCACCGGGGAGCTGTTTTTT,CASSVVAPPTGELFF
TRBV30,TRBD1,TRBJ2-7,-,TGTGCCTGGAGTCATACAGGGGTTTACGAGCAGTACTTC,CAWSHTGVYEQYF
TRBV11-1,-,TRBJ2-7,-,TGTGCCAGCAGCTTGGACAACTACGAGCAGTACTTC,CASSLDNYEQYF
TRBV10-3,TRBD2,TRBJ2-7,-,TGTGCCATCAGGACAAAACTAGCGGGAGGGAACTACGAGCAGTACTTC,CAIRTKLAGGNYEQYF
TRBV7-8,TRBD2,TRBJ2-3,-,TGTGCCAGCAGCAATCCTTCTAGCGGGGGCATGACAGATACGCAGTATTTT,CASSNPSSGGMTDTQYF
TRBV7-2,-,TRBJ1-1,few,TGTGCCAGCAGCTTTGGCAGGGACACTGAAGCTTTCTTT,CASSFGRDTEAFF
TRBV14,-,TRBJ2-1,few,TGTGCCAGCAGCCAGCGAACTAGCTGGAATGAGCAGTTCTTC,CASSQRTSWNEQFF
TRBV5-1,-,TRBJ1-1,-,TGCGCCAGCAGCCCGAACCCCTTTACATTGAACACTGAAGCTTTCTTT,CASSPNPFTLNTEAFF
TRBV5-6,TRBD1,TRBJ1-4,once,TGTGCCAGCAGCCGAGCCGGGACAGGGGCCGAAAAACTGTTTTTT,CASSRAGTGAEKLFF
TRBV7-9,-,TRBJ1-6,many,TGTGCCAGCAGCTTAGCTTCAGGGGTCAATTCACCCCTCCACTTT,CASSLASGVNSPLHF
TRBV4-1,-,TRBJ2-7,-,TGCGCCAGCAGCCAAGATCCCGGGGACGAGCAGTACTTC,CASSQDPGDEQYF
TRBV7-8,TRBD1,TRBJ2-3,-,TGTGCCAGCAGCTGGGACAGTATAGCAGATACGCAGTATTTT,CASSWDSIADTQYF
TRBV28,TRBD1,TRBJ1-3,-,TGTGCCAGTCGGACAGGGGCCATGTCTGGAAACACCATATATTTT,CASRTGAMSGNTIYF
TRBV6-6,TRBD2,TRBJ2-1,once,TGTGCCAGCAGTTACTCCCTAGCGGCGGGAGGGCAGTTCTTC,CASSYSLAAGGQFF
TRBV7-9,TRBD1,TRBJ2-5,few,TGTGCCAGCAGCTTAAGCAGGGGGCTACAAGAGACCCAGTACTTC,CASSLSRGLQETQYF
TRBV5-1,-,TRBJ2-6,many,TGCGCCAGCAGCTTGGGGTTCAGGGGACAAGGGGCCAACGTCCTGACTTTC,CASSLGFRGQGANVLTF
TRBV15,-,TRBJ2-3,few,TGTGCCACCAGCAGAGATTCCGGGGATACGCAGTATTTT,CATSRDSGDTQYF
TRBV10-3,-,TRBJ2-7,-,TGTGCCATCTTCGGGACTGGGGAGCAGTACTTC,CAIFGTGEQYF
TRBV4-1,-,TRBJ2-5,-,TGCGCCAGCAGCCAAGATATATCGAAGACCCAGTACTTC,CASSQDISKTQYF
TRBV5-3,-,TRBJ1-4,-,TGTGCCAGAAGCTTGGAGGGGATCGGGGAAAAACTGTTTTTT,CARSLEGIGEKLFF
TRBV5-4,-,TRBJ1-3,-,TGTGCCAGCAGCTTGGGGACGACGGCGGGAAACACCATATATTTT,CASSLGTTAGNTIYF
TRBV4-2,-,TRBJ2-7,many,TGTGCCAGCAGCCCTTCCAGGGCTCGGTCCTACGAGCAGTACTTC,CASSPSRARSYEQYF
TRBV25-1,TRBD1,TRBJ1-4,-,TGTGCCAGCAGTGCCCCCCCGGGACAGGGTATCCAGGAAAAACTGTTTTTT,CASSAPPGQGIQEKLFF
TRBV11-3,-,TRBJ2-3,few,TGTGCCAGCAACCAGGGGGGCCCAACAGATACGCAGTATTTT,CASNQGGPTDTQYF
TRBV2,-,TRBJ2-7,large,TGTGCCAGCACCGCGGCCGACTCCTACGAGCAGTACTTC,CASTAADSYEQYF
TRBV4-1,-,TRBJ2-2,few,TGCGCCAGCAGCCTACATCGGTCCGGGGAGCTGTTTTTT,CASSLHRSGELFF
TRBV28,-,TRBJ2-7,-,TGTGCCAGCTGCGGGTGGGATAAAGGCGAGCAGTACTTC,CASCGWDKGEQYF
TRBV30,-,TRBJ2-7,few,TGTGCCTGGAAGTTGGAGGGGTCGGGAGAGCAGTACTTC,CAWKLEGSGEQYF
TRBV11-2,-,TRBJ2-3,medium-sized,TGTGCCAGCAGCTTGCTGTCACTTCGACCTAGCACAGATACGCAGTATTTT,CASSLLSLRPSTDTQYF
TRBV15,TRBD1,TRBJ2-6,-,TGTGCCACCAGCATCCCGGGACAGTTCTCTGGGGCCAACGTCCTGACTTTC,CATSIPGQFSGANVLTF
TRBV28,-,TRBJ2-7,-,TGTGCCAGCAGTTTATACCTAGGAGGCGAAAGCTACGAGCAGTACTTC,CASSLYLGGESYEQYF
TRBV19,-,TRBJ1-1,-,TGTGCCAGTAGCCCCGGGAGTAGGACTGAAGCTTTCTTT,CASSPGSRTEAFF
TRBV10-3,-,TRBJ2-7,-,TGTGCCAGCAGCCAAAACTACGAGCAGTACTTC,CASSQNYEQYF
TRBV15,-,TRBJ2-2,-,TGTGCCACCAGCAGAGAGGGGGTCACCGGGGAGCTGTTTTTT,CATSREGVTGELFF
TRBV5-6,-,TRBJ1-4,few,TGTGCCAGCAGCTTGCAGGGGACTAATGAAAAACTGTTTTTT,CASSLQGTNEKLFF
TRBV27,TRBD1,TRBJ1-2,-,TGTGCCAGCAAGGGACAGGGTTGGGTTCATGGCTACACCTTC,CASKGQGWVHGYTF